This T cell receptor beta chain is from a study of shared clonotypes between healthy human individuals. General observations from the study: Among non-shared clonotypes, generation probabilities were lower than among those shared by all four donors.

Each subset's genomic DNA was split evenly across several immunoSEQ plates. As processed by the authors: Junction-only sequences without quality scores were provided by ImmunoSEQ, so filtering was different. Profiled with immunoSEQ multiplex PCR; TCRdb holds only in-frame clones, not every one. V, J and clone size are taken as reported in that table, and D and trimming were inferred from the DNA itself. The repertoire holds more than 850,000 clones, with roughly 74% as singletons. The length of the CDR3 is 12 residues. Germline V gene lookup returns CDR1 MNHEY and CDR2 SVGAGI. V was pared by 5 bases and J by 8 bases, with 9 bases between. This clone came up a few times. What it binds is unknown. Donors were healthy HIV-negative adults without recent acute infections or vaccinations.

This chain links TRBV6-5 with TRBJ2-2, with unresolved D. This TCR came from a man in his late teens or twenties in good health. Some clones in this sample may be carry-over from other donors' samples. Sequenced material: memory CD4+ T cells from PBMCs. Subset specified: CD45RA-negative fraction. The CDR3 DNA reads as TGTGCCAGCAGTCTAGTCCGGGGGGAGCTGTTTTTT. Protein: CASSLVRGELFF.